The TCR beta chain under discussion was sequenced for a study of type 1 regulatory T cells. Whole-study context: This in vitro CD4 product, T-allo10, is enriched for Tr1 cells and alloantigen-specific. General study points: Tr1 cells had a more restricted TCR repertoire than non-Tr1 cells.

For this clonotype: What it binds is unknown.

The V end lost 6 bases, the J end lost 5 bases, and 13 bases lay between the germline ends. This CDR3 has 13 residues. Germline V CDR1 and CDR2: SGHVS, FQNEAQ. TCRdb re-called the reads through MiXCR, storing one row per CDR3 protein. The sample holds 55,000 to 65,000 distinct CDR3 sequences, around 62% seen once. The sequence was collected from a human donor in good health. This rearrangement joins TRBV7-8 to TRBJ1-1; weak D call: TRBD1 (5 bases). Sequenced material: cultured non-Tr1 T cells, either the whole culture or a sorted T cell fraction (not recorded which). CDR3 loop: CASRSGGGTEAFF. In nucleotides, the CDR3 is TGTGCCAGCAGATCCGGGGGGGGGACTGAAGCTTTCTTT.